This is a list of T cell receptor beta chains from one sample in a study of T cells in localized non-small cell lung cancer. The repertoire was sequenced with immunoSEQ multiplex PCR; TCRdb's copy has only in-frame clones and lacks some. The table includes about 20,000 clones, about 87% detected once. Sequencing was performed on PBMCs, taken before any cancer treatment. Receptors originate from a man between 40 and 75 years old with stage II squamous cell lung carcinoma. CDR3s include the opening cysteine and the closing phenylalanine or tryptophan. A D gene is named only where the DNA matches it firmly. A clone size is listed for some rows: how often the clone was seen (once, few, many), or a class if it is expanded.

D gene	J gene	clone size	V gene	CDR3 protein	CDR3 DNA
NA	TRBJ1-1	NA	TRBV14	CASSQEIDTEAFF	TGTGCCAGCAGCCAAGAGATCGACACTGAAGCTTTCTTT
NA	TRBJ1-1	once	TRBV6-5	CASSRGLPTEAFF	TGTGCCAGCTCCAGGGGATTGCCCACTGAAGCTTTCTTT
NA	TRBJ2-7	once	TRBV12-5	CASGPGLLREQYF	TGTGCTAGTGGCCCTGGACTGCTGCGCGAGCAGTACTTC
NA	TRBJ1-1	once	TRBV5-6	CASSLIDWNTEAFF	TGTGCCAGCAGCTTGATCGACTGGAACACTGAAGCTTTCTTT
NA	TRBJ1-5	NA	TRBV5-6	CASSSGPKVLYQPQHF	TGTGCCAGCAGCTCGGGACCGAAGGTTCTTTATCAGCCCCAGCATTTT
TRBD1	TRBJ1-5	NA	TRBV4-2	CASSQGTGESNQPQHF	TGTGCCAGCAGCCAAGGAACAGGGGAGAGCAATCAGCCCCAGCATTTT
NA	TRBJ2-7	NA	TRBV6-4	CASSARDGYEQYF	TGTGCCAGCAGTGCTCGAGATGGTTACGAGCAGTACTTC
TRBD1	TRBJ2-7	NA	TRBV2	CASSGGQDYEQYF	TGTGCCAGCAGTGGGGGACAGGACTACGAGCAGTACTTC
NA	TRBJ2-7	NA	TRBV6-6	CASSYLPAAYEQYF	TGTGCCAGCAGTTACTTGCCGGCAGCCTACGAGCAGTACTTC
NA	TRBJ1-5	NA	TRBV6-5	CASSTGSRNQPQHF	TGTGCCAGCTCAACGGGGTCCCGTAATCAGCCCCAGCATTTT
TRBD1	TRBJ2-2	NA	TRBV19	CASKRDRAGPNTGELFF	TGTGCCAGTAAAAGGGACAGGGCAGGTCCGAACACCGGGGAGCTGTTTTTT
NA	TRBJ2-3	NA	TRBV6-1	CASSEAQAFADTQYF	TGTGCCAGCAGTGAAGCGCAGGCCTTCGCAGATACGCAGTATTTT
NA	TRBJ2-1	NA	TRBV19	CASSMLVTSTYNEQFF	TGTGCCAGTAGTATGTTGGTGACGTCTACCTACAATGAGCAGTTCTTC
TRBD2	TRBJ2-1	NA	TRBV9	CASSVGERGAYNEQFF	TGTGCCAGCAGCGTAGGTGAGCGGGGGGCCTACAATGAGCAGTTCTTC
NA	TRBJ2-1	NA	TRBV10-2	CASSELPPSWDEQFF	TGCGCCAGCAGTGAGTTACCACCGAGTTGGGATGAGCAGTTCTTC
TRBD2	TRBJ2-7	NA	TRBV19	CASSYLLAGGPGEQYF	TGTGCCAGTAGCTACCTACTAGCGGGAGGGCCGGGCGAGCAGTACTTC
TRBD2	TRBJ2-7	NA	TRBV30	CAWSPRDNGRALTYEQYF	TGTGCCTGGAGTCCCAGGGATAACGGGAGGGCCCTTACCTACGAGCAGTACTTC
NA	TRBJ2-3	NA	TRBV7-6	CASSLGPSKGDTQYF	TGTGCCAGCAGCTTAGGACCTTCTAAGGGAGATACGCAGTATTTT
NA	TRBJ2-7	NA	TRBV19	CASSGQNSYEQYF	TGTGCCAGTAGTGGGCAGAACTCCTACGAGCAGTACTTC
NA	TRBJ2-1	NA	TRBV7-2	CASSFRMNNEQFF	TGTGCCAGCAGCTTTCGGATGAACAATGAGCAGTTCTTC
NA	TRBJ1-1	NA	TRBV2	CASRLSHTEAFF	TGTGCCAGCAGGTTATCTCACACTGAAGCTTTCTTT
NA	TRBJ2-2	NA	TRBV9	CASSPRHLNTGELFF	TGTGCCAGCAGCCCCCGACACCTGAACACCGGGGAGCTGTTTTTT
NA	TRBJ1-1	NA	TRBV30	CAWSGTPTGEAFF	TGTGCCTGGTCCGGGACACCGACGGGTGAAGCTTTCTTT
NA	TRBJ1-1	NA	TRBV10-1	CASSEVGRGLTEAFF	TGCGCCAGCAGTGAGGTGGGCAGGGGCCTAACTGAAGCTTTCTTT
NA	TRBJ1-6	NA	TRBV19	CASSKITGLDSPLHF	TGTGCCAGTAGTAAAATAACAGGGTTGGATTCACCCCTCCACTTT
NA	TRBJ2-3	NA	TRBV6-1	CASSARADWGRSSTDTQYF	TGTGCCAGCAGTGCTAGGGCCGATTGGGGGCGGAGTAGCACAGATACGCAGTATTTT
NA	TRBJ2-7	NA	TRBV7-2	CASSRTASREYEQYF	TGTGCCAGCAGCCGGACAGCGTCGAGGGAGTACGAGCAGTACTTC
TRBD2	TRBJ2-1	NA	TRBV7-9	CASSSQLAREATYNEQFF	TGTGCCAGCAGCTCCCAACTAGCGCGAGAGGCGACTTACAATGAGCAGTTCTTC